These T cell receptor beta chains were read from a single sample in a study of T cells in localized non-small cell lung cancer. Here immunoSEQ multiplex PCR was the method, and the copy in TCRdb shows in-frame clones only, minus some. This table holds 75,000 to 85,000 clones, more than 75% found once. The material sequenced was peripheral blood, taken before any cancer treatment. Every receptor here comes from a female donor over 55 with stage I lung adenocarcinoma. CDR3s include the opening cysteine and the closing phenylalanine or tryptophan. The D gene is left open where the match is weak. Size tells how often a clone was seen (once, few, many) or the class of an expanded clone, and some rows leave it out.

j_gene	v_gene	abundance	len	d_gene	CDR3nt	CDR3aa
TRBJ1-1	TRBV19	.	13	.	TGTGCCAGTAGTATATTACGGGGGACTGAAGCTTTCTTT	CASSILRGTEAFF
TRBJ2-3	TRBV4-3	once	16	.	TGCGCCAGCAGCCAAGCAGGGCTCTTAAGCACAGATACGCAGTATTTT	CASSQAGLLSTDTQYF
TRBJ1-1	TRBV7-2	medium-sized	13	.	TGTGCCAGCAGCAGCAGGCCGGGACGTGAAGCTTTCTTT	CASSSRPGREAFF
TRBJ2-3	TRBV7-2	.	15	.	TGTGCCAGCAGCTCGCAAGCCTGGTTCCCAGATACGCAGTATTTT	CASSSQAWFPDTQYF
TRBJ2-3	TRBV4-2	.	12	.	TGTGCCAGCAGCCTCTACACAGATACGCAGTATTTT	CASSLYTDTQYF
TRBJ2-7	TRBV9	.	18	.	TGTGCCAGCAGCGTAGGGGGATTTTTGGACAGTGCCTCCTACGAGCAGTACTTC	CASSVGGFLDSASYEQYF
TRBJ2-2	TRBV7-8	.	15	.	TGTGCCAGCAGCTTAAGCAGGGGTGGGACCGGGGAGCTGTTTTTT	CASSLSRGGTGELFF
TRBJ2-2	TRBV7-2	once	16	TRBD2	TGTGCCAGCAGCTCGAGCGGGGGCTTGGACACCGGGGAGCTGTTTTTT	CASSSSGGLDTGELFF
TRBJ2-5	TRBV29-1	.	13	.	TGCAGCGTTGAAAAAGGGTTGGGGGAGACCCAGTACTTC	CSVEKGLGETQYF
TRBJ2-7	TRBV28	.	14	TRBD2	TGTGCCAGCATCCCAAGCGGGAGGGCCTACGAGCAGTACTTC	CASIPSGRAYEQYF
TRBJ2-5	TRBV5-8	.	15	TRBD1	TGTGCCAGCAGCAAGGGACAGGGACGACAAGAGACCCAGTACTTC	CASSKGQGRQETQYF
TRBJ2-7	TRBV28	.	13	.	TGTGCCAGCTCCTTCGGGCCCTCCTACGAGCAGTACTTC	CASSFGPSYEQYF
TRBJ1-1	TRBV9	.	15	.	TGTGCCAGCAGCCCCCGGATAGAACTGAACACTGAAGCTTTCTTT	CASSPRIELNTEAFF
TRBJ1-5	TRBV29-1	.	11	.	TGCAGCGTTGGGATTTCGGGGCCCCAGCATTTT	CSVGISGPQHF
TRBJ2-7	TRBV6-1	.	15	.	TGTGCCAGCAGTGAAGGTCGGACACTAACCTACGAGCAGTACTTC	CASSEGRTLTYEQYF
TRBJ2-3	TRBV10-3	once	14	TRBD1	TGTGCCATCAGGGTGACAGGGAGCACAGATACGCAGTATTTT	CAIRVTGSTDTQYF
TRBJ1-2	TRBV15	few	14	.	TGTGCCACCAGCAGAGATGCGGGGGACTATGGCTACACCTTC	CATSRDAGDYGYTF
TRBJ1-1	TRBV7-6	once	14	.	TGTGCCAGCAGCTTACGGGGGGCTGACACTGAAGCTTTCTTT	CASSLRGADTEAFF
TRBJ2-7	TRBV11-2	.	16	.	TGTGCCAGCAGCTTGTCCGGGACCGTGTCGGGTGTAGGGCAGTACTTC	CASSLSGTVSGVGQYF
TRBJ2-5	TRBV19	once	14	TRBD1	TGTGCCAGTAGTATGGGACAGGGGCTTGAGACCCAGTACTTC	CASSMGQGLETQYF
TRBJ2-1	TRBV12-5	.	11	.	TGTGCTAGTGGTTTTCCTGGTGAGCAGTTCTTC	CASGFPGEQFF
TRBJ1-2	TRBV27	.	14	.	TGTGCCAGCAGTTTGATTCCCCCTGGGGGCGGCTACACCTTC	CASSLIPPGGGYTF
TRBJ2-4	TRBV5-1	.	14	TRBD2	TGCGCCAGCAGCTTGGCGGGGGGTAAAAACATTCAGTACTTC	CASSLAGGKNIQYF
TRBJ1-5	TRBV7-6	.	13	.	TGTGCCAGCAGCTACGACCCCGGGGGGCCCCAGCATTTT	CASSYDPGGPQHF
TRBJ1-2	TRBV28	.	11	.	TGTGCCAGCAGTTTGGGGCTCGGCTACACCTTC	CASSLGLGYTF
TRBJ2-5	TRBV7-6	.	17	TRBD2	TGTGCCAGCAGCTTAGCCGCTAGCGGCGGCCCCCAAGAGACCCAGTACTTC	CASSLAASGGPQETQYF
TRBJ2-3	TRBV5-4	.	15	TRBD1	TGTGCCAGCAGCTTGGACAGGGGAGGCACAGATACGCAGTATTTT	CASSLDRGGTDTQYF
TRBJ2-3	TRBV19	.	14	TRBD2	TGTGCCAGTAGTACTAGCGGGAGCACAGATACGCAGTATTTT	CASSTSGSTDTQYF
TRBJ1-1	TRBV5-4	.	14	.	TGTGCCAGCAGCGGGCGTGCGGTACGAGACGAAGCTTTCTTT	CASSGRAVRDEAFF
TRBJ2-1	TRBV11-3	once	16	TRBD2	TGTGCCAGCAGTCTACGTAGCGGGGGGGCCGGAGATGAGCAGTTCTTC	CASSLRSGGAGDEQFF
TRBJ1-1	TRBV30	.	13	.	TGTGCCTGGAGTAACGGGGCCGCGACCCGAGCTTTCTTT	CAWSNGAATRAFF
TRBJ1-2	TRBV5-4	.	15	TRBD1	TGTGCCAGCAGCCGCGGGACAGGGGGCCGGGGGGGCTACACCTTC	CASSRGTGGRGGYTF
TRBJ2-7	TRBV28	.	14	.	TGTGCCAGCAGTATCAGGGCAAAGAGCTACGAGCAGTACTTC	CASSIRAKSYEQYF
TRBJ2-5	TRBV9	.	15	.	TGTGCCAGCAGCGTAGGGGCGAGCGGCCAAGAGACCCAGTACTTC	CASSVGASGQETQYF
TRBJ1-5	TRBV29-1	few	12	.	TGCAGCGTTAGGGGGGCAAATCAGCCCCAGCATTTT	CSVRGANQPQHF
TRBJ2-3	TRBV9	.	15	.	TGTGCCAGCAGCGTAGCCACTCTAGGAGCGGATACGCAGTATTTT	CASSVATLGADTQYF
TRBJ2-1	TRBV19	.	15	TRBD1	TGTGCCAGTAGTAACGACAGGGGGGGCGAATATGAGCAGTTCTTC	CASSNDRGGEYEQFF
TRBJ1-2	TRBV28	.	13	.	TGTGCCAGCAGTTTACCTCAGGGGTATGGCTACACCTTC	CASSLPQGYGYTF
TRBJ2-7	TRBV4-3	.	15	TRBD1	TGCGCCAGCAGCCAAGGACTGGGACAGCCCTACGAGCAGTACTTC	CASSQGLGQPYEQYF
TRBJ1-6	TRBV19	.	12	TRBD1	TGTGCCAGTAGGGGACAGGCTGGTCCCCTCCACTTT	CASRGQAGPLHF
TRBJ2-5	TRBV7-2	.	13	.	TGTGCCAGCAGCCGGGGCTCCCAAGAGACCCAGTACTTC	CASSRGSQETQYF
TRBJ2-5	TRBV19	.	15	.	TGTGCCAGTAGCCCGGGGGACAGCGGGGGAGAGACCCAGTACTTC	CASSPGDSGGETQYF
TRBJ2-2	TRBV9	.	17	.	TGTGCCAGCAGCGTACCCTCTAGGGGACCGAACACCGGGGAGCTGTTTTTT	CASSVPSRGPNTGELFF
TRBJ1-3	TRBV28	few	14	.	TGTGCCAGCAGCCCCCACCTGCCTGGAAACACCATATATTTT	CASSPHLPGNTIYF
TRBJ1-4	TRBV28	few	13	.	TGTGCCAGCACCCTTACCCTCCGAGAAAAACTGTTTTTT	CASTLTLREKLFF